The 8 T cell receptor beta chains below come from one sample, sequenced in a study of T cell responses to AZD1222 COVID-19 vaccine (TCRdb year 2021). Taken with the paper, the label for time point translates to: baseline before first vaccination. In light of the paper, this sample's treatment or condition label describes: meningococcal conjugate vaccine given as trial control. Receptor libraries were prepared by the immunoSEQ multiplex PCR assay. TCRdb carries this immuneACCESS record with in-frame sequences only. Its versions omit some clonotypes, under half of them owing to an unresolved V gene in the studies checked, with the rest unexplained. This sample lists 150,000 or so clones; 90% to 95% were detected once. The ten biggest clones cover 0.7% to 1% of the sample. Sequencing was performed on peripheral blood, taken on day 0 of MenACWY control vaccination. The source is an adult in good health.

J is TRBJ1-1 and V is TRBV7-2; D unresolved. Germline values: CDR1 SGHTA, CDR2 FQGNSA. V lost 2 bases and J lost 0, with 7 bases in between. The CDR3 consists of 14 residues. This chain's CDR3 is CASSLYGLNTEAFF. The DNA of the CDR3 is TGTGCCAGCAGCTTATACGGCTTGAACACTGAAGCTTTCTTT.

The chain combines TRBV6-5 with TRBJ1-5; 11 bases line up with TRBD1. This CDR3 spans 13 amino acids. The trim removed 7 bases at V and 11 bases at J, leaving 7 bases unmatched. CDR1 MNHEY and CDR2 SVGAGI come from the germline V gene. CDR3 nucleotide sequence: TGTGCCAGCATGAGGACAGGGGGCTCGACCCAGCATTTT. Its translation is CASMRTGGSTQHF.

This rearrangement joins TRBV20-1 to TRBJ1-1; D gene unclear. The ends were cut back, 6 bases at V and 1 base at J, with 6 bases in the middle. In germline, CDR1 is DFQATT, CDR2 SNEGSKA (reference sequence). The CDR3 consists of 11 residues. The CDR3 sequence is CSAAENTEAFF. CDR3 coding DNA: TGCAGTGCGGCGGAGAACACTGAAGCTTTCTTT.

The chain links TRBV28 to TRBJ2-1; TRBD1 aligns across 8 bases. This CDR3 is built from 15 residues. Germline V gene lookup returns CDR1 MDHEN and CDR2 SYDVKM. Losses at the gene ends were 5 bases for V and 5 bases for J; bases not matched to a gene: 8. The CDR3: CASSPPLTGDNEQFF. Here the CDR3 DNA reads TGTGCCAGCAGTCCCCCCCTGACAGGGGACAATGAGCAGTTCTTC.

The chain employs TRBV7-9 and TRBJ1-1; D not resolved. The V end was cut by 1 base, the J end by 0 bases, with 9 bases between. Germline loops: CDR1 SEHNR, CDR2 FQNEAQ (reference sequence). There are 15 residues in the CDR3. The CDR3 loop is CASSLDYRMNTEAFF. The CDR3 DNA is TGTGCCAGCAGCTTAGACTACCGTATGAACACTGAAGCTTTCTTT. The complete variable domain, with remaining parts taken from reference TRBV7-9 and TRBJ1-1, reads DTGVSQNPRHKITKRGQNVTFRCDPISEHNRLYWYRQTLGQGPEFLTYFQNEAQLEKSRLLSDRFSAERPKGSFSTLEIQRTEQGDSAMYLCASSLDYRMNTEAFFGQGTRLTVV.

The chain joins TRBV28 to TRBJ2-1; D unclear. This CDR3 contains 10 residues. Germline CDR1 MDHEN, CDR2 SYDVKM. V was clipped by 3 bases and J by 6 bases, with 0 bases between them. CDR3 in amino acids: CASSFNEQFF. CDR3 DNA sequence: TGTGCCAGCAGTTTCAATGAGCAGTTCTTC.

The chain employs TRBV6-5 and TRBJ2-3, with 7 bases fitting TRBD2. With V trimmed by 2 bases and J by 1 base, 3 bases remained unmatched. CDR1 is MNHEY and CDR2 is SVGAGI in the germline V gene. The CDR3 has 15 amino acids. CDR3 nucleotides: TGTGCCAGCAGTTACCGGGGGGTGGGCACAGATACGCAGTATTTT. This translates into CASSYRGVGTDTQYF.

This chain uses TRBV10-3 with TRBJ1-5; 12 nucleotides align to TRBD1. CDR1 and CDR2 (germline): ENHRY, SYGVKD. J was trimmed by 6 bases and V by 4 bases; bases with no gene match: 4. This CDR3 contains 15 residues. CDR3 DNA sequence: TGTGCCATCAGTGCCGGGACAGGGGGCTTTCAGCCCCAGCATTTT. This sequence encodes CAISAGTGGFQPQHF.